This paragraph covers one T cell receptor (beta chain) sequence. The junction had 6 bases not matched to a gene; V was cut back by 2 bases and J by 7 bases. CDR1 SGHTA and CDR2 FQGNSA come from the germline V gene. This CDR3 is 15 amino acids long. The data derive from a study of T cell changes during pregnancy in multiple sclerosis. Assay: immunoSEQ multiplex PCR; the TCRdb copy retains only in-frame clones and omits some. The top ten clones hold around 6% of a sample with around 29,000 clones, roughly nine tenths of them seen once. The source is a female donor with multiple sclerosis, enrolled in a pregnancy study. This sample comprised CD8+ T cells from peripheral blood mononuclear cells, obtained before pregnancy. This chain uses TRBV7-2 with TRBJ2-1; TRBD2 matches 9 bases. CDR3 sequence: CASSLLAGVWNEQFF. In DNA form, the CDR3 reads TGTGCCAGCAGCTTATTAGCGGGGGTCTGGAATGAGCAGTTCTTC.